What follows are 22 T cell receptor beta chains derived from one specimen sequenced in a study of identical twins. TCRdb reanalysed the 5' RACE reads using MiXCR and keeps one entry per CDR3 protein. The sample has approximately 230,000 distinct CDR3 sequences, over 5% seen once; the top ten hold approximately 14%. These data also featured in a second study, about T cells expressing NK-cell markers.

Sequencing was carried out using CD8+ T cells sorted from blood. All receptors derive from a woman aged 18-30 years in good health.

The gene calls are TRBV13 and TRBJ2-7, with a possible D match to TRBD2 (5 bases). The V gene's germline CDR1 is PRHDT and CDR2 FYEKMQ (reference sequence). V was pared by 5 bases and J by 6 bases, with 14 bases between. This CDR3 has 13 residues. The CDR3 bases are TGTGCCAGCAGCCACTCGAGGGAGCCCGAGCAGTACTTC. It encodes CASSHSREPEQYF. The complete variable domain, with remaining parts taken from reference TRBV13 and TRBJ2-7, reads AAGVIQSPRHLIKEKRETATLKCYPIPRHDTVYWYQQGPGQDPQFLISFYEKMQSDKGSIPDRFSAQQFSDYHSELNMSSLELGDSALYFCASSHSREPEQYFGPGTRLTVT.

The gene calls are TRBV6-5 and TRBJ1-1, with D possibly TRBD1 on 5 matching bases. This CDR3 region has 14 residues. The V and J ends lost 2 bases and 5 bases respectively, with 12 bases between them. The germline gives CDR1 MNHEY, CDR2 SVGAGI. The chain's CDR3 is CASSYQGSGTEAFF. The CDR3 DNA follows: TGTGCCAGCAGTTACCAGGGCTCAGGGACTGAAGCTTTCTTT.

This clonotype was counted only a few times. The chain carries TRBV11-2 and TRBJ2-1, with 11 bases lining up with TRBD2. This CDR3 spans 18 amino acids. The V and J ends lost 4 bases and 7 bases, in that order; junction bases with no gene match: 15. In germline, CDR1 is SGHAT, CDR2 FQNNGV. CDR3 DNA sequence: TGTGCCAGCAGCTCTCCTGGGGAACTAGCGGGAGTGGAAAATGAGCAGTTCTTC. Amino acids: CASSSPGELAGVENEQFF.

This clonotype was observed a few times. The rearrangement joins TRBV15 to TRBJ2-3; 7 bases agree with TRBD2. Germline lookup yields CDR1 LNHNV and CDR2 YYDKDF (reference sequence). The V segment lost 0 bases and the J segment 1 base; nucleotides outside the gene matches: 10. The CDR3 has 18 amino acids. The CDR3 region is CATSREVLGLAGTDTQYF. Here the CDR3 DNA reads TGTGCCACCAGCAGAGAAGTTCTCGGTCTAGCGGGCACAGATACGCAGTATTTT.

The chain combines TRBV19 with TRBJ2-1; 9 bases align to TRBD2. The germline CDR1 and CDR2 sequences are LNHDA and SQIVND (reference sequence). This CDR3 region has 16 residues. The trim removed 5 bases at V and 10 bases at J, leaving 15 bases unmatched. The CDR3 sequence is CASSSRPVAGVEEQFF. The CDR3 DNA follows: TGTGCCAGTAGTTCTAGACCCGTAGCGGGAGTAGAGGAGCAGTTCTTC.

The chain recombines TRBV19 with TRBJ2-1, with D unresolved. Trimming stripped 6 bases from V and 5 bases from J, with 11 bases between. The germline gives CDR1 LNHDA, CDR2 SQIVND (reference sequence). The CDR3 loop spans 13 amino acids. This chain's CDR3 is CASSSDNHNEQFF. The CDR3 bases are TGTGCCAGTAGCTCCGACAACCACAATGAGCAGTTCTTC.

There are many counts of this clonotype. This chain connects TRBV5-1 to TRBJ1-1, with a possible D match to TRBD1 (6 bases). Germline V lookup: CDR1 SGHRS, CDR2 YFSETQ. This CDR3 spans 14 amino acids. V was clipped by 4 bases and J by 5 bases, with 15 bases between them. The CDR3, as DNA: TGCGCCAGCAGCATTGCGGGGGGCCCGACTGAAGCTTTCTTT. This sequence encodes CASSIAGGPTEAFF.

This clonotype was seen a handful of times. This chain joins TRBV20-1 and TRBJ2-5, with 11 bases matching TRBD2. Germline values: CDR1 DFQATT, CDR2 SNEGSKA (reference sequence). The length of the CDR3 is 14 residues. V lost 5 bases, J lost 4 bases, and 6 bases stayed unmatched. Here the CDR3 DNA reads TGCAGTGCTCCGACTAGCGGGGTGGGAGAGACCCAGTACTTC. This gives the protein CSAPTSGVGETQYF.

The rearrangement joins TRBV6-5 to TRBJ2-5, with 7 nucleotides matching TRBD2. J was trimmed by 4 bases and V by 2 bases; bases with no gene match: 7. Germline V gene sequence: CDR1 MNHEY, CDR2 SVGAGI. This CDR3 region has 15 residues. CDR3 DNA sequence: TGTGCCAGCAGTTACGGTGCGGGGGTACGAGAGACCCAGTACTTC. Translating it yields CASSYGAGVRETQYF.

This clonotype was counted at least ten times. This chain uses TRBV12-3 or TRBV12-4 with TRBJ2-5; D remains ambiguous. The CDR3 runs 13 residues. V lost 1 base and J 9 bases, leaving 12 bases between the germline ends. DNA of the CDR3: TGTGCCAGCAGTTTAGGCACGGCTCGGGCCCAGTACTTC. Its protein product is CASSLGTARAQYF.

The sample holds a few counts of this clonotype. V is TRBV20-1 and J is TRBJ1-1; D perhaps matches TRBD1 (5 bases). CDR3 length: 10 amino acids. Germline CDR1 and CDR2: DFQATT and SNEGSKA (reference sequence). CDR3 in DNA: TGCAGCGACGAAAGGGGACGGGGTTTCTTT. This gives the protein CSDERGRGFF.

This clonotype occurred a few times. This chain joins TRBV7-9 and TRBJ2-7, with 7 bases that match TRBD1. The CDR3 extends over 15 amino acids. From germline, CDR1 is SEHNR and CDR2 FQNEAQ (reference sequence). The trim removed 4 bases at V and 3 bases at J, leaving 9 bases unmatched. This CDR3 is CASSSRQGPHYEQYF. The CDR3 DNA reads TGTGCCAGCAGCTCTAGACAGGGCCCCCACTACGAGCAGTACTTC. Filled out from reference TRBV7-9 and TRBJ2-7, the complete variable domain reads DTGVSQNPRHKITKRGQNVTFRCDPISEHNRLYWYRQTLGQGPEFLTYFQNEAQLEKSRLLSDRFSAERPKGSFSTLEIQRTEQGDSAMYLCASSSRQGPHYEQYFGPGTRLTVT.

This clonotype was seen many times. The V gene is TRBV6-1, the J gene TRBJ1-1; D is possibly TRBD1 (5 bases). The CDR3 length is 13 residues. V gave up 4 bases and J gave up 4 bases, with 10 bases separating them. Germline V gene data show CDR1 as MNHNS and CDR2 as SASEGT. The CDR3 region is CASSADSSTEAFF. CDR3 coding DNA: TGTGCCAGCAGTGCTGACAGCTCCACTGAAGCTTTCTTT.

This clonotype has more than one count but fewer than ten. The chain recombines TRBV4-1 with TRBJ2-1; D not resolved. V lost 4 bases and J lost 5, with 9 bases in between. The CDR3 runs to 13 residues. Germline loops: CDR1 MGHRA, CDR2 YSYEKL. The CDR3 coding sequence is TGCGCCAGCAGCCGCATCCGGGACAATGAGCAGTTCTTC. Protein product: CASSRIRDNEQFF.

Ten or more counts support this clonotype. The gene calls are TRBV7-9 and TRBJ2-7; perhaps TRBD2 as D (5 bases). Germline V gene lookup returns CDR1 SEHNR and CDR2 FQNEAQ (reference sequence). V was clipped by 4 bases and J by 3 bases, with 10 bases between them. There are 13 residues in the CDR3. In DNA, the CDR3 is TGTGCCAGCAGCTCCGGGGTGCTCTACGAGCAGTACTTC. It specifies CASSSGVLYEQYF.

The rearrangement links TRBV7-9 to TRBJ2-3, with 10 positions matching TRBD1. J gave up 5 bases and V 11 bases, and 7 bases lay outside the gene matches. The germline gives CDR1 SEHNR, CDR2 FQNEAQ (reference sequence). The CDR3 extends over 13 amino acids. The CDR3 here is CAGQGERVDTQYF. In DNA form, the CDR3 reads TGTGCCGGACAGGGGGAAAGAGTAGATACGCAGTATTTT. Using reference TRBV7-9 and TRBJ2-3 for the parts outside the CDR3, the full variable domain is DTGVSQNPRHKITKRGQNVTFRCDPISEHNRLYWYRQTLGQGPEFLTYFQNEAQLEKSRLLSDRFSAERPKGSFSTLEIQRTEQGDSAMYLCAGQGERVDTQYFGPGTRLTVL.

The CDR3 DNA reads TGTGCCAGCAGCTGGGGACAGGGGCGAGAGACCCAGTACTTC. Translated, it gives CASSWGQGRETQYF. The chain combines TRBV13 with TRBJ2-5; 10 bases agree with TRBD1. The CDR3 is 14 residues long. Germline V gene lookup returns CDR1 PRHDT and CDR2 FYEKMQ (reference sequence). V lost 4 bases and J lost 4; bases outside the gene matches: 3.

This clonotype was seen repeatedly, ten times or more. The CDR3 DNA is TGTGCCAGCAGCTTAGCGGGAGGTATCTACAATGAGCAGTTCTTC. It is translated as CASSLAGGIYNEQFF. This sequence joins TRBV11-2 and TRBJ2-1; TRBD2 matches at 7 bases. The V and J ends lost 1 base and 3 bases, in that order; junction bases with no gene match: 3. Germline assignment: CDR1 SGHAT and CDR2 FQNNGV. The CDR3 loop spans 15 amino acids.

This clonotype was seen a few times. The chain combines TRBV20-1 with TRBJ1-1; maybe TRBD1 (5 bases). V lost 5 bases to trimming and J lost 8 bases, with 18 bases between them. The CDR3 contains 13 residues. CDR1 and CDR2 from the germline V gene are DFQATT and SNEGSKA (reference sequence). The CDR3 loop reads CSAWGRVTPEAFF. In nucleotides, the CDR3 is TGCAGTGCTTGGGGGAGGGTAACCCCCGAAGCTTTCTTT.

The genes are TRBV6-1 and TRBJ2-3; no clear D. Germline V gene lookup returns CDR1 MNHNS and CDR2 SASEGT. V lost 3 bases and J 4 bases, leaving 17 bases between the germline ends. CDR3 size: 16 residues. The CDR3 bases are TGTGCCAGCAGTGATTTCGACCCAAACCCCCCAGATACGCAGTATTTT. Protein product: CASSDFDPNPPDTQYF.

This clonotype was counted many times. The CDR3 reads CASSLIAGDNEQFF. DNA of the CDR3: TGCGCCAGCAGCTTAATAGCGGGGGACAATGAGCAGTTCTTC. The chain couples TRBV5-1 to TRBJ2-1, with TRBD2 identical over 9 bases. This CDR3 spans 14 amino acids. The germline V gene encodes CDR1 SGHRS and CDR2 YFSETQ. J was trimmed by 5 bases and V by 2 bases; bases with no gene match: 2.

In its sample, this clonotype was seen many times. V is TRBV29-1 and J is TRBJ2-1, with 7 bases lining up with TRBD2. The CDR3 is made up of 15 amino acids. CDR1 and CDR2 from the germline V gene are SQVTM and ANQGSEA. With 7 bases clipped from V and 3 bases from J, the junction kept 12 bases outside the gene matches. This CDR3 reads CSGWDSGSIYNEQFF. The CDR3 bases are TGCAGCGGGTGGGATAGCGGGTCCATCTACAATGAGCAGTTCTTC.